This T cell receptor beta chain was captured by sequencing in a study of shared clonotypes between healthy human individuals. Overall study context: A couple of women and a few men aged 18 to 49 made up the donors. CD4 naive and memory got three plates each, CD8 naive two, CD8 memory one.

Regarding the study as a whole: It was the non-shared clonotypes that had lower generation probabilities than clonotypes shared by all four donors. How much donors shared clonotypes was expected to be affected by sequencing depth.

This CDR3 spans 15 amino acids. CDR1 SGHNT and CDR2 YYREEE come from the germline V gene (reference sequence). V lost 2 bases and J 5 bases, leaving 13 bases between the germline ends. Assay used: immunoSEQ multiplex PCR; TCRdb lists only in-frame clones, some missing. Seen here are some 1,900,000 clones, about 95% observed once, and the top ten hold approximately 1.2%. Cells designated naive CD8 were CD45RO-negative and were positively selected for CCR7, with terminally differentiated effector memory CD45RA+ cells excluded. Worth noting for this clone: As yet, its antigen is unknown.

The sequencing input was naive CD8+ T cells sorted from blood. The chain links TRBV5-4 to TRBJ2-2; unclear D gene. This clonotype was obtained from a man between 18 and 35 years old in good health. The CDR3 DNA follows: TGTGCCAGCAGCTTCGACGCCGGTGGGACCGGGGAGCTGTTTTTT. This gives the protein CASSFDAGGTGELFF.